The source of this T cell receptor (beta chain) is a study of CD8 T cells in ankylosing spondylitis. Study-wide results and caveats: Relatively scarce in peripheral blood, disease-linked clones were CD8+. Matched ankylosing spondylitis synovial fluid reportedly contained a significantly enriched population of disease-linked clones.

This clonotype was seen repeatedly, ten times or more. The antigen remains unidentified. With molecular barcodes, quantitative 5'-RACE was used to make the TCR beta libraries. TCRdb recomputed calls from the 5' RACE reads with MiXCR, one row per CDR3 protein. The sample lists approximately 200,000 distinct CDR3 sequences, 10% to 15% occurring once. V lost 1 base to trimming and J lost 5 bases, with 3 bases between them. Germline CDR1 MGHRA, CDR2 YSYEKL. This CDR3 comprises 11 residues. The chain carries TRBV4-1 and TRBJ2-7, with D unclear. The receptor comes from a female donor with ankylosing spondylitis or in good health (not recorded which). Sequencing input: blood, either unsorted or a sorted T cell fraction (not recorded which). For the CDR3, the DNA is TGCGCCAGCAGCCAAGTCGACGAGCAGTACTTC. It specifies CASSQVDEQYF.